This T cell receptor beta chain was sequenced in a study of blood T cell repertoires in COVID-19. Whole-study context: Spain, Italy and the United States supplied samples that represented acute and convalescent COVID-19. Nucleic acid was either cDNA or gDNA, and it came from T cells, B-cell-depleted T cells, or PBMCs.

As processed by the authors: Reference gene primer amplification in the assay estimated nucleated cell counts. Clones were sequenced by immunoSEQ multiplex PCR, and TCRdb holds only the in-frame ones, with some missing. V, J and clone size derive from that table, while D and trimming were established from the DNA sequence. The sample gives more than 300,000 clones, around four fifths of which show up once; around 1.2% is in the top ten. Germline V CDR1 and CDR2: SGDLS, YYNGEE. V shed 4 bases and J shed 0 bases, with 12 bases lying between them. This CDR3 spans 15 amino acids. The clonotype originates from a woman between 45 and 65 years old with acute or convalescent COVID-19. V and J are TRBV9 and TRBJ2-3; D is undetermined. Sequenced sample: peripheral blood. CDR3 coding DNA: TGTGCCAGCAGCTACGCGCGGATTAGCACAGATACGCAGTATTTT. Protein: CASSYARISTDTQYF.